This is a list of T cell receptor beta chains from one sample in a study of PD-L1 blockade in urothelial cancer. This table comes from immunoSEQ multiplex PCR, and its TCRdb copy is limited to in-frame clones, with some not included. The sample lists under 40,000 clones; 75% to 95% were seen once. The sequenced sample was PBMCs, obtained around atezolizumab (anti-PD-L1) treatment. These receptor sequences come from a man between 70 and 80 years old with urothelial cancer. The CDR3 runs from the conserved cysteine through the conserved F or W. Fields, in order: J gene, clone size, D gene, V gene, CDR3 DNA, CDR3 protein. D genes are given only for firm matches. Clone size, where shown, is once, few, many, or a class for clones that have expanded.

J gene: TRBJ2-1
clone size: NA
D gene: TRBD2
V gene: TRBV7-7
CDR3 DNA: TGTGCCAGCAGCTTAGATGCTAGCGGCTCCTACAATGAGCAGTTCTTC
CDR3 protein: CASSLDASGSYNEQFF

J gene: TRBJ1-1
clone size: few
D gene: NA
V gene: TRBV6-6
CDR3 DNA: TGTGCCAGCGTGCTAACAGGGAACACTGAAGCTTTCTTT
CDR3 protein: CASVLTGNTEAFF

J gene: TRBJ2-3
clone size: NA
D gene: NA
V gene: TRBV5-1
CDR3 DNA: TGCGCCAGCAGCGACTTGTCGGGGGCAGATACGCAGTATTTT
CDR3 protein: CASSDLSGADTQYF

J gene: TRBJ1-2
clone size: NA
D gene: TRBD1
V gene: TRBV6-5
CDR3 DNA: TGTGCCAGCAGTCCCCCCGGGACAGGGAAGGACGGCTACACCTTC
CDR3 protein: CASSPPGTGKDGYTF

J gene: TRBJ1-4
clone size: NA
D gene: TRBD1
V gene: TRBV6-5
CDR3 DNA: TGTGCCAGCAGTCGGACAGGGGCAGGGGAAAAACTGTTTTTT
CDR3 protein: CASSRTGAGEKLFF

J gene: TRBJ1-5
clone size: NA
D gene: TRBD1
V gene: TRBV5-6
CDR3 DNA: TGTGCCAGCAGCCTCGGGACAGGTAGCAATCAGCCCCAGCATTTT
CDR3 protein: CASSLGTGSNQPQHF

J gene: TRBJ2-3
clone size: NA
D gene: NA
V gene: TRBV5-1
CDR3 DNA: TGCGCCAGCAGCTTGGCTCGCGGACTTGAACTCACAGATACGCAGTATTTT
CDR3 protein: CASSLARGLELTDTQYF

J gene: TRBJ2-1
clone size: NA
D gene: TRBD2
V gene: TRBV5-1
CDR3 DNA: TGCGCCAGCAGCCAACCTAGACTAGCGGGAGGTTCATACAATGAGCAGTTCTTC
CDR3 protein: CASSQPRLAGGSYNEQFF

J gene: TRBJ1-5
clone size: NA
D gene: TRBD1
V gene: TRBV2
CDR3 DNA: TGTGCCAGCACAGAGCGGTTACAGGGGAATCAGCCCCAGCATTTT
CDR3 protein: CASTERLQGNQPQHF

J gene: TRBJ2-5
clone size: NA
D gene: TRBD1
V gene: TRBV25-1
CDR3 DNA: TGTGCCAGCAGTGCCCTGGACAGGGTCAACCTCCTGGGGGAGACCCAGTACTTC
CDR3 protein: CASSALDRVNLLGETQYF

J gene: TRBJ2-3
clone size: once
D gene: NA
V gene: TRBV7-3
CDR3 DNA: TGTGCCAGCAGCTCCCTGGGGAGTGCAGATACGCAGTATTTT
CDR3 protein: CASSSLGSADTQYF

J gene: TRBJ2-1
clone size: NA
D gene: NA
V gene: TRBV6-1
CDR3 DNA: TGTGCCAGCAGCCCTGGACTGAAGAGAGAGCAGTTCTTC
CDR3 protein: CASSPGLKREQFF

J gene: TRBJ2-1
clone size: NA
D gene: TRBD2
V gene: TRBV4-1
CDR3 DNA: TGCGCCAGCAGCCAAGCCGCAGTGGCGGGGGGACCTGAGCAGTTCTTC
CDR3 protein: CASSQAAVAGGPEQFF